The clone carrying this T cell receptor (beta chain) was observed a handful of times. Its matching antigen is unknown. This specimen belongs to a study of T cell responses to AZD1222 COVID-19 vaccine. General observations from the study: Baseline seropositivity characterized only a handful of AZD1222 recipients. Within unmutated variant regions lay the reported targets of nearly half of spike-specific TCRs.

The repertoire was sequenced with immunoSEQ multiplex PCR; TCRdb's copy has only in-frame clones and lacks some. This table holds more than 75,000 clones, 80% to 90% found once. The source of this sequence is an adult who received the AZD1222 COVID-19 vaccine. This specimen consisted of peripheral blood, obtained 28 days after the second AZD1222 dose.

CDR3 region: CASSLRGGEKLFF. CDR3 nucleotides: TGTGCCAGCAGTTTGCGGGGTGGCGAAAAACTGTTTTTT. The J gene is TRBJ1-4, the V gene TRBV12-3 or TRBV12-4; D remains unclear. The germline V and J ends were trimmed by 3 bases and 8 bases, with 10 bases remaining between them. The CDR3 is 13 residues long.